This T cell receptor beta chain originates from a study of blood T cell repertoires in COVID-19. Study details: The United States, Italy and Spain supplied acute and convalescent COVID-19 samples.

The CDR3 has 14 residues. Germline V gene lookup returns CDR1 SGDLS and CDR2 YYNGEE. V was clipped by 3 bases and J by 2 bases, with 9 bases between them. Some clones are missing from TCRdb's copy, which holds only in-frame ones; the method was immunoSEQ multiplex PCR. The sample contains a few hundred thousand clones, roughly nine tenths of which appear only once. This chain connects TRBV9 to TRBJ1-3, with D unresolved. The clonotype originates from a human donor in a cohort exposed to, infected with or recovered from COVID-19 (not recorded which). The donor label of this sample is uncertain. Material: PBMCs or T cells enriched from blood (not recorded which). The DNA for the CDR3 is TGTGCCAGCAGCGAGACTTTAACTGGAAACACCATATATTTT. Translation gives CASSETLTGNTIYF.